This is a list of T cell receptor beta chains from one sample in a study of T cell repertoires in cytomegalovirus infection. TCRdb re-derived calls from the reads in MiXCR, one entry per CDR3 protein. The sample includes approximately 76,000 distinct CDR3 sequences, 3.5% to 4.5% seen only once; the top ten take less than 5%. Sequenced sample: PBMCs. The receptors were sampled from a human donor in good health (CMV status not recorded). Some clones in this sample may be carry-over from other donors' samples. Each CDR3 is given with its conserved first and last residue.

>TRBJ2-1|TRBV24-1
CATSDRTSGGLHEQFF
>TRBJ1-1|TRBV19
CATRDRPNTEAFF
>TRBJ2-7|TRBV20-1
CSARRRSYEQYF
>TRBJ2-7|TRBV28
CASSRMGQGREQYF
>TRBJ1-1|TRBV19
CASSITGGRRTEAFF
>TRBJ1-6|TRBV4-3
CASSQERDSPLHF
>TRBJ1-6|TRBV20-1
CSARDQGTNSPLHF
>TRBJ2-3|TRBV27
CASPFCECGLGTDTQYF
>TRBJ2-5|TRBV7-2
CASSSDREGTQYF
>TRBJ1-5|TRBV7-2
CASAVGGGNQPQHF